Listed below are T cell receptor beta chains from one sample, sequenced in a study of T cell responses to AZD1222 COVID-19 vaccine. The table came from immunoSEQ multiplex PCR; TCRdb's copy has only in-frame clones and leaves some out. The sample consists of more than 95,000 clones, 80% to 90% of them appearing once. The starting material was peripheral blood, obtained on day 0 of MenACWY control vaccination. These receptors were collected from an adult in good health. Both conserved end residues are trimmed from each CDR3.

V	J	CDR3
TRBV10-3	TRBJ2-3	AISRQASTDTQY
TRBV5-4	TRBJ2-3	ASSVSSGRRPDTQY
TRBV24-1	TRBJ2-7	ATSETGGWEQY
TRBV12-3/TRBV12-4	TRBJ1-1	ASSLDGNTEAF
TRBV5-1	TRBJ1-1	ASSLRLGGLNTEAF
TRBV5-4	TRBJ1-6	ASSFYRGLDNSPLH
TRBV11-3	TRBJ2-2	ASRGVNTGELF
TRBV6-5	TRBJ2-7	ASSYSIGRSYEQY
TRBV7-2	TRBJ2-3	ASSLLGSGTDTQY
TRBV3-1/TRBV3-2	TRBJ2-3	ASTRLAGVPDTQY
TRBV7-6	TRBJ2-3	ASSSSTISTDTQY
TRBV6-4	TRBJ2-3	ASSDSRKGGDTQY
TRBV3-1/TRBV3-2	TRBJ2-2	ASSQQMVGELF
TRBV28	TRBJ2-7	ASNRGSAYEQY
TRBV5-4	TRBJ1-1	ASSRIDREGTEAF
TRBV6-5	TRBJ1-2	ASSLGQGAGYT
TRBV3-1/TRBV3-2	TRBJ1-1	ASSSSQVEAF
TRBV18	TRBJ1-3	ASSPLDRVNTIY
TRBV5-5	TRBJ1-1	ASSLVVFPVEAF
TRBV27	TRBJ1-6	ASSLARAGDSPLH
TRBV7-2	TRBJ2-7	ASSLAVKDYEQY
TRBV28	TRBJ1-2	ASSLPTVATNYGYT
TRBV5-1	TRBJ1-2	ASSLVGGQGGYGYT
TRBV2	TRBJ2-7	ASTVTGQFYEQY
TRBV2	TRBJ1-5	ASSGGGRGDQPQH
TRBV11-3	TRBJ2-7	ASSRIAGATSYEQY
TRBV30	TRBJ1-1	AGQGVWTEAF
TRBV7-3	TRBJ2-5	ASSLIVCQGQYQETQY
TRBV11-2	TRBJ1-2	ASSFGQGYGYT
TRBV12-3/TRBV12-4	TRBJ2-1	ASRWTGVNEQF
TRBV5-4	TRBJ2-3	ASSSGTSAHSWLQY
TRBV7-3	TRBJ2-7	ASSLTGQGSYEQY
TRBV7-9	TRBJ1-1	ATGRGNTEAF
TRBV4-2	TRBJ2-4	ASSLEEQARKNIQY
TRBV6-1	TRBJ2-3	ASSEIVAGTDTQY
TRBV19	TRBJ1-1	ASSIRGEAF
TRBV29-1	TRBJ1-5	SVQLHSNQPQH
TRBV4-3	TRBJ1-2	ASSQLDHSGGYT
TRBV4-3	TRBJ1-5	ASSQDWGQGVYQNQPQH
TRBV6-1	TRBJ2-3	ASSGPRSSGRITDTQY
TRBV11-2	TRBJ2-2	ASSRPGTSYNTGELF
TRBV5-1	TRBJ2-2	ASSPTTGGRNTGELF
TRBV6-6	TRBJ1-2	ASTEDRGYGYT
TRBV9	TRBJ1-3	ASSVGGGNTIY
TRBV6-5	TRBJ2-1	ASSYWREKDEQF
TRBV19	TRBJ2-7	ASMRGNEQY
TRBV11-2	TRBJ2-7	ASSSLRDTSYEQY
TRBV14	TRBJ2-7	ASSPDRVHEQY